The 22 T cell receptor beta chains given below trace back to one sample, sequenced in a study of spatial heterogeneity in lung cancer. As to time point: sample taken at primary tumor resection. Researchers sequenced whole RNA taken from tumor, nontumor lung or frozen PBMC without sorting. Via MiXCR, TCRdb re-called the 5' RACE reads, giving one row per CDR3 protein. The table includes roughly 5,400 distinct CDR3 sequences, approximately 30% detected once. The sequences come from PBMCs, collected at surgery. The receptors were sampled from a female donor with early-stage non-small cell lung cancer.

This clonotype was observed a handful of times. This beta chain is an unintended read in a library built for alpha chains; its size means little. The chain employs TRBV12-3 or TRBV12-4 and TRBJ2-3; the D gene is possibly TRBD2 (6 bases). This CDR3 is built from 15 residues. Trimming removed 6 bases from V and 1 base from J, with 14 bases in between. For the CDR3, the DNA is TGTGCCAGCAGCCTCCCCAAGCGGGGCACAGATACGCAGTATTTT. This sequence encodes CASSLPKRGTDTQYF.

This clonotype appeared a few times. The library was built for alpha chains, so this beta chain is an off-target read and its size means little. The CDR3 sequence is CASSRDRSISGANVLTF. CDR3 nucleotides: TGCGCCAGCAGCCGGGACAGGTCTATCTCTGGGGCCAACGTCCTGACTTTC. The chain combines TRBV4-3 with TRBJ2-6; 8 bases fit TRBD1. Germline-derived CDR1 and CDR2 are LGHNA and YSLEER. This CDR3 region has 17 residues. V dropped 4 bases and J dropped 0; count of bases not matched to a gene: 5.

Notes on this clonotype: Little can be read into the size of this beta chain, an off-target read in a library designed for alpha chains. The rearrangement links TRBV29-1 to TRBJ2-5; D might be TRBD2 (5 bases). CDR1 and CDR2 from the germline V gene are SQVTM and ANQGSEA. Trimming pared 4 bases from V and 2 bases from J, leaving 11 bases between. The CDR3 runs to 13 residues. CDR3 loop: CSVAMGRQETQYF. DNA for the CDR3: TGCAGCGTTGCTATGGGGAGACAAGAGACCCAGTACTTC.

Worth noting for this clonotype: This beta chain is off target for a library built for alpha chains, so its abundance means little. The V gene is TRBV5-1, the J gene TRBJ2-1, with D hard to call. CDR1 SGHRS and CDR2 YFSETQ come from the germline V gene. Trimming left V 0 bases short and J 2 bases short, with 12 bases between. This CDR3 comprises 16 residues. CDR3 DNA sequence: TGCGCCAGCAGCTTGGATACCGGAACTCCCTACAATGAGCAGTTCTTC. It specifies CASSLDTGTPYNEQFF.

Regarding this clonotype: This beta chain slipped into a library made for alpha chains as a stray read, so its size is not meaningful. The chain recombines TRBV3-1 with TRBJ2-2, with D unclear. In germline, CDR1 is LGHDT, CDR2 YNNKEL (reference sequence). This CDR3 is 13 amino acids long. V shed 1 base and J shed 2 bases, with 2 bases lying between them. CDR3 in amino acids: CASSQVNTGELFF. The DNA for the CDR3 is TGTGCCAGCAGCCAAGTAAACACCGGGGAGCTGTTTTTT.

To note about this clonotype: This beta chain is off target for a library built for alpha chains, so its abundance means little. The chain carries TRBV28 and TRBJ2-4, with D unresolved. CDR3 size: 13 residues. The V gene lost 5 bases and the J gene lost 1 base, with 6 bases spanning the gap. Germline CDR1 MDHEN, CDR2 SYDVKM. The CDR3 protein is CASSPPAKNIQYF. The CDR3 nucleotides read TGTGCCAGCAGTCCCCCGGCCAAAAACATTCAGTACTTC.

Concerning this clonotype: This beta chain is a stray sequence in a library constructed for alpha chains; its clone size is not meaningful. The V call is TRBV5-1, the J call TRBJ2-5, with TRBD1 matching 7 bases. V lost 0 bases, J lost 5 bases, and 7 bases stayed unmatched. The V gene's germline CDR1 is SGHRS and CDR2 YFSETQ. The CDR3 is 15 residues long. CDR3: CASSLVPGGKETQYF. CDR3 DNA sequence: TGCGCCAGCAGCTTGGTCCCAGGGGGAAAGGAGACCCAGTACTTC.

With respect to this clonotype: This beta chain is an unintended read in a library built for alpha chains; its size means little. This chain joins TRBV7-9 and TRBJ2-4; D uncertain. Per germline, CDR1 SEHNR and CDR2 FQNEAQ (reference sequence). The V and J ends lost 5 bases and 0 bases respectively, with 11 bases between them. This CDR3 is built from 15 residues. The CDR3 reads CASSPIRLAKNIQYF. CDR3 in DNA: TGTGCCAGCAGCCCGATAAGACTAGCCAAAAACATTCAGTACTTC.

This clonotype came up a few times. Being off target in a library aimed at alpha chains, this beta chain has a size of little meaning. The chain couples TRBV7-8 to TRBJ2-4; 9 bases fit TRBD2. In germline, CDR1 is SGHVS, CDR2 FQNEAQ. J gave up 0 bases and V 6 bases, and 9 bases lay outside the gene matches. This CDR3 contains 17 residues. Here the CDR3 DNA reads TGTGCCAGCAGTCGGCTGGGCGGGAGGGGAGCCAAAAACATTCAGTACTTC. Protein sequence: CASSRLGGRGAKNIQYF.

As regards this clonotype: This beta chain is a stray read from a library made for alpha chains; its abundance is not meaningful. The rearrangement joins TRBV24-1 to TRBJ2-3, with TRBD2 identical over 14 bases. The germline gives CDR1 KGHDR, CDR2 SFDVKD. The CDR3 consists of 18 residues. With V trimmed by 4 bases and J by 0 bases, 5 bases remained unmatched. The DNA of the CDR3 is TGTGCCACCAGTGACCGGACTAGCGGGGGGCCTAGCACAGATACGCAGTATTTT. This codes for CATSDRTSGGPSTDTQYF.

This clonotype has more than one count but fewer than ten. The library was designed around alpha chains, so this beta chain is a stray read whose abundance carries little weight. The chain recombines TRBV20-1 with TRBJ1-5; D uncertain. The CDR3 contains 14 residues. V was pared by 2 bases and J by 5 bases, with 13 bases between. From germline, CDR1 is DFQATT and CDR2 SNEGSKA (reference sequence). CDR3 in amino acids: CSARSSGAHQPQHF. The CDR3 region has the DNA TGCAGTGCTAGATCCTCAGGTGCACATCAGCCCCAGCATTTT.

A word on this clonotype: This beta chain came through as a stray read in a library set up for alpha chains, and its size says little. CDR3 bases: TGTGCCAGCAGCACCGGGCCACGTCTTTACTTC. Protein sequence: CASSTGPRLYF. The chain carries TRBV28 and TRBJ2-5, with no clear D. Trimming removed 6 bases from V and 14 bases from J, with 16 bases in between. Germline assignment: CDR1 MDHEN and CDR2 SYDVKM. CDR3 size: 11 residues.

About this clonotype itself: Since the library was made to target alpha chains, this beta chain is a stray read and its abundance is not meaningful. This sequence joins TRBV14 and TRBJ2-5; 8 nucleotides align to TRBD1. In germline, CDR1 is SGHDN, CDR2 FVKESK. The CDR3 has 16 amino acids. V gave up 2 bases and J gave up 3 bases; unmatched junction bases: 8. The DNA for the CDR3 is TGTGCCAGCAGCCAATCCTTCCGGACAGGGAAAGAGACCCAGTACTTC. It yields the protein CASSQSFRTGKETQYF.

Regarding this clonotype: This beta chain is off target for a library built for alpha chains, so its abundance means little. This chain uses TRBV7-9 with TRBJ1-5; 7 nucleotides agree with TRBD1. Germline trimming cut 5 bases from V and 7 bases from J; bases unmatched to any gene: 8. The length of the CDR3 is 14 residues. Germline CDR1 and CDR2: SEHNR and FQNEAQ (reference sequence). CDR3 in DNA: TGTGCCAGCAGCCAAGGGGGCAGGGTGCAGCCCCAGCATTTT. Its translation: CASSQGGRVQPQHF.

For this clonotype: A library made for alpha chains picked up this beta chain off target, so its size means little. This CDR3 is CASSHGLATDTQYF. CDR3 coding DNA: TGTGCCAGCAGCCATGGACTAGCTACTGATACGCAGTATTTT. The chain employs TRBV3-1 and TRBJ2-3, with 8 bases aligning to TRBD2. After removal of 3 bases from V and 6 bases from J, the junction contained 5 bases not matched to a gene. CDR3 size: 14 residues. The germline V gene encodes CDR1 LGHDT and CDR2 YNNKEL (reference sequence).

This clonotype was found once. This beta chain appears as a stray read in a library generated for alpha chains; its size is not informative. The chain is built from TRBV20-1 and TRBJ2-7, with TRBD1 identical over 7 bases. Germline assignment: CDR1 DFQATT and CDR2 SNEGSKA (reference sequence). The V segment lost 3 bases and the J segment 1 base; nucleotides outside the gene matches: 3. This CDR3 has 13 amino acids. CDR3 in DNA: TGCAGTGCTAGCCCAGGGGGTTCCTACGAGCAGTACTTC. Its protein is CSASPGGSYEQYF.

Turning to this clonotype: A library made for alpha chains picked up this beta chain off target, so its size means little. This rearrangement joins TRBV20-1 to TRBJ2-4; D is perhaps TRBD1 or TRBD2 (5 bases each). Trimming took off 3 bases at V and 8 bases at J, with 11 bases between the two ends. This CDR3 spans 12 amino acids. Germline V gene lookup returns CDR1 DFQATT and CDR2 SNEGSKA (reference sequence). This chain's CDR3 is CSASGARDIQYF. CDR3 nucleotide sequence: TGCAGTGCTAGCGGGGCGAGGGACATTCAGTACTTC.

On this clonotype itself: Little can be read into the size of this beta chain, an off-target read in a library designed for alpha chains. V is TRBV12-3 or TRBV12-4 and J is TRBJ1-6; D is unresolved. The CDR3 has 14 amino acids. Trimming stripped 3 bases from V and 5 bases from J, with 8 bases between. DNA for the CDR3: TGTGCCAGCAGTTTGAAGGGAGATAATTCACCCCTCCACTTT. This sequence encodes CASSLKGDNSPLHF.

Relative to its sample, this clonotype is medium-sized. This beta chain is an off-target read within a library intended for alpha chains, so its frequency means little. This chain joins TRBV28 and TRBJ2-5; TRBD2 matches at 10 bases. J lost 5 bases, V lost 5 bases, and 8 bases had no gene match. The germline gives CDR1 MDHEN, CDR2 SYDVKM. The CDR3 is 15 residues long. The CDR3 coding sequence is TGTGCCAGCAGTCAGGATAGCGGGGGGACGGAGACCCAGTACTTC. Translation gives CASSQDSGGTETQYF.

As for this clonotype: The library was prepared for alpha chains; this beta chain is a stray read, so its frequency means little. The chain joins TRBV12-3 or TRBV12-4 to TRBJ2-7; 10 bases line up with TRBD2. Trimming took 2 bases from V and 6 from J; bases not matched to a gene: 4. This CDR3 contains 14 residues. CDR3 sequence (DNA): TGTGCCAGCAGTTTAAGCGGGGGGGCCACCGAGCAGTACTTC. Protein: CASSLSGGATEQYF.

With respect to this clonotype: Since it is a stray read in a library aimed at alpha chains, this beta chain has a size that is not meaningful. The chain employs TRBV7-9 and TRBJ2-5; D remains unclear. Germline CDR1 reads SEHNR; CDR2 reads FQNEAQ (reference sequence). This CDR3 spans 14 amino acids. Trimming left V 0 bases short and J 5 bases short, with 10 bases between. The DNA of the CDR3 is TGTGCCAGCAGCTTAGCCCCGCTAACGGAGACCCAGTACTTC. Translation gives CASSLAPLTETQYF.

Notes on this clonotype: The library was built for alpha chains, so this beta chain is an off-target read and its size means little. The chain links TRBV7-8 to TRBJ1-1, with D unclear. This CDR3 region has 15 residues. Trimming removed 2 bases from V and 0 bases from J, with 10 bases in between. CDR1 SGHVS and CDR2 FQNEAQ come from the germline V gene. Here the CDR3 reads CASSLIREMNTEAFF. Here the CDR3 DNA reads TGTGCCAGCAGCTTAATAAGGGAGATGAACACTGAAGCTTTCTTT.